This T cell receptor beta chain was identified during a study of T cell clones after liver transplantation. This CDR3 is built from 15 residues. V shed 2 bases and J shed 4 bases, with 14 bases lying between them. Germline V CDR1 and CDR2: SEHNR, FQNEAQ (reference sequence). The protocol was immunoSEQ multiplex PCR, while the TCRdb copy is restricted to in-frame clones and leaves out a portion. Counted here are approximately 70,000 clones, 84% occurring once; the ten biggest clones make up less than 2.5%. The material was CD4+ T cells from blood, obtained about 50 months after liver transplant. This rearrangement joins TRBV7-9 to TRBJ2-5; either TRBD1 or TRBD2 may supply D (5 bases each). The sequence came from a human patient who received a liver transplant. Some T cells may be the graft donor's. For the CDR3, the DNA is TGTGCCAGCAGCTTACCGGGGCCGAGGGGAGAGACCCAGTACTTC. Translated: CASSLPGPRGETQYF.